Listed here are 25 T cell receptor beta chains from one sample, sequenced in a study of T cell repertoires in cytomegalovirus infection. Their target antigens are unknown. TCRdb independently ran MiXCR on the reads; one entry per CDR3 protein. The table lists about 890,000 distinct CDR3 sequences, less than 40% of them singletons, with around 15% in the top ten. Sequenced material: cultured CD8+ T cells from PBMCs, taken from culture after CMV antigen stimulation. The origin of the receptors is a human donor in good health (CMV status not recorded). Some clones in this sample may be carry-over from other donors' samples.

V usage is TRBV7-8 and J usage is TRBJ1-1, with a possible D match to TRBD1 (5 bases). The ends were cut back, 8 bases at V and 0 bases at J, with 16 bases in the middle. CDR3 length: 15 residues. CDR1 SGHVS and CDR2 FQNEAQ come from the germline V gene. CDR3 sequence (DNA): TGTGCCAGCGGACCCCTGGGGGGACTGAACACTGAAGCTTTCTTT. It yields the protein CASGPLGGLNTEAFF.

Comments on this clonotype: An end of the junction differs from the germline gene, which may be a read error. The rearrangement links TRBV7-6 to TRBJ2-5; 7 bases line up with TRBD2. Per germline, CDR1 SGHVS and CDR2 FNYEAQ. CDR3 length: 14 amino acids. The CDR3 DNA is TGTGCCATCGGGACTAACTCTTACCAAGGGACCCAGTACTTC. Translating gives CAIGTNSYQGTQYF. Based on the CDR3 plus reference TRBV7-6 and TRBJ2-5, the full variable domain is GAGVSQSPRYKVTKRGQDVALRCDPISGHVSLYWYRQALGQGPEFLTYFNYEAQQDKSGLPNDRFSAERPEGSISTLTIQRTEQRDSAMYRCAIGTNSYQGTQYFGPGTRLLVL.

The chain combines TRBV4-1 with TRBJ1-1; 11 bases align to TRBD1. The V gene end was trimmed by 1 base and the J gene end by 5 bases; junction bases not matched to a gene: 6. The CDR3 runs 16 residues. Germline CDR1 reads MGHRA; CDR2 reads YSYEKL. The CDR3 DNA sequence: TGCGCCAGCAGCCAAGCGGGACAGGGGGATTTGACTGAAGCTTTCTTT. Its protein product is CASSQAGQGDLTEAFF.

The chain uses TRBV5-8 and TRBJ2-7, with D perhaps matching TRBD1 (6 bases). From germline, CDR1 is SGHTS and CDR2 YDEGEE. V gave up 4 bases and J gave up 3 bases, with 20 bases separating them. There are 16 residues in the CDR3. The CDR3 sequence is CASSLGQGILLYEQYV. CDR3 sequence (DNA): TGTGCCAGCAGCCTTGGGCAGGGGATCCTTCTCTACGAGCAGTACGTC.

There are a few counts of this clonotype. The rearrangement joins TRBV11-3 to TRBJ2-2; 7 nucleotides align to TRBD2. V shed 7 bases, J shed 3 bases, and the junction held 8 bases outside the gene matches. Germline V CDR1 and CDR2: SGHNT, YENEEA. The CDR3 is 15 amino acids. The CDR3 spells CASTKSRGDTGELFF. CDR3 sequence (DNA): TGTGCCAGCACCAAAAGTCGGGGGGACACCGGGGAGCTGTTTTTT.

V usage is TRBV27 and J usage is TRBJ1-2; the D is unclear. V dropped 9 bases and J dropped 6 bases, with 26 bases sitting between them. This CDR3 is 16 amino acids long. CDR1 and CDR2 from the germline V gene are MNHEY and SMNVEV (reference sequence). CDR3: CASSPAADGLADGYTF. Written as DNA, the CDR3 is TGTGCCAGTAGCCCCGCTGCAGACGGCCTGGCGGATGGCTACACCTTC.

This rearrangement joins TRBV14 to TRBJ2-7; D tentatively fits TRBD1 or TRBD2 (5 bases each). The CDR3 runs to 16 residues. The V and J ends lost 3 bases and 2 bases respectively, with 17 bases between them. The germline V gene encodes CDR1 SGHDN and CDR2 FVKESK. DNA of the CDR3: TGTGCCAGCAGCCAGACCCTCGAGGGGAGTCCCTACGAGCAGTACTTC. Translating gives CASSQTLEGSPYEQYF.

V usage is TRBV7-8 and J usage is TRBJ2-1; TRBD2 matches at 11 bases. The CDR3 has 16 amino acids. With 5 bases clipped from V and 6 bases from J, the junction kept 9 bases outside the gene matches. CDR1 is SGHVS and CDR2 is FQNEAQ in the germline V gene. The CDR3 protein is CASSPATSGVLNEQFF. CDR3 nucleotide sequence: TGTGCCAGCAGCCCCGCGACTAGCGGGGTTCTCAATGAGCAGTTCTTC.

This clonotype was picked up a small number of times. The chain has TRBV9 and TRBJ1-2; D ambiguous. Per germline, CDR1 SGDLS and CDR2 YYNGEE. The CDR3 is 13 residues long. The V and J ends lost 3 bases and 8 bases respectively, with 14 bases between them. CDR3 residues: CASSAGSGWGYTF. The CDR3 DNA is TGTGCCAGCAGCGCCGGGTCCGGATGGGGCTACACCTTC.

This clonotype was counted ten times or more. CDR3 nucleotide sequence: TGTGCCAGCAGCTTCCCCGACAGGAACTATGGCTACACCTTC. Encoded protein: CASSFPDRNYGYTF. This chain connects TRBV7-2 to TRBJ1-2; a weak D match, TRBD1 (6 bases). The ends were cut back, 3 bases at V and 2 bases at J, with 10 bases in the middle. The germline CDR1 and CDR2 sequences are SGHTA and FQGNSA. CDR3 size: 14 residues. Supplemented by reference TRBV7-2 and TRBJ1-2, the full variable domain reads GAGVSQSPSNKVTEKGKDVELRCDPISGHTALYWYRQSLGQGLEFLIYFQGNSAPDKSGLPSDRFSAERTGGSVSTLTIQRTQQEDSAVYLCASSFPDRNYGYTFGSGTRLTVV.

This clonotype was detected only a few times. It may be a read error: a sequence one base away is much more abundant. The chain is built from TRBV7-9 and TRBJ2-7; the D is unclear. CDR3 length: 11 residues. CDR1 SEHNR and CDR2 FQNEAQ come from the germline V gene (reference sequence). The CDR3 nucleotides are TGTGCCAGCACCTTAACCTACGAGCAGTACTTC. Encoded protein: CASTLTYEQYF.

This clonotype was counted ten times or more. Here the CDR3 DNA reads TGCGCCATCCGGACAGGCTCTGTCTATGGCTACACCTTC. Protein sequence: CAIRTGSVYGYTF. The V and J genes are TRBV10-2 and TRBJ1-2; 7 bases match TRBD1. This CDR3 has 13 residues. Germline V gene sequence: CDR1 WSHSY, CDR2 SAAADI. Trimming removed 10 bases from V and 4 bases from J; junction bases left unmatched: 9.

The sample holds a few counts of this clonotype. The chain couples TRBV25-1 to TRBJ1-2; 7 nucleotides match TRBD1. After removal of 6 bases from V and 4 bases from J, the junction contained 11 bases not matched to a gene. The germline V gene encodes CDR1 MGHDK and CDR2 SYGVNS. The CDR3 loop spans 15 amino acids. The CDR3 reads CASRGPGQEPYGYTF. The CDR3 region has the DNA TGTGCCAGCAGGGGTCCAGGACAGGAACCCTATGGCTACACCTTC.

V gene TRBV12-5 combines with J gene TRBJ1-1; tentatively, D is TRBD1 (6 bases). Germline lookup yields CDR1 LGHNT and CDR2 FRNRAP. Trimming took off 4 bases at V and 4 bases at J, with 16 bases between the two ends. This CDR3 is 15 amino acids long. The CDR3 spells CASGSHRGLVTEAFF. As DNA, the CDR3 is TGTGCTAGTGGTTCACACCGGGGGCTCGTCACTGAAGCTTTCTTT.

This clonotype was picked up a small number of times. V gene TRBV2 combines with J gene TRBJ1-5; TRBD1 matches at 12 bases. Germline trimming cut 5 bases from V and 1 base from J; bases unmatched to any gene: 6. This CDR3 contains 17 residues. Germline loops: CDR1 SNHLY, CDR2 FYNNEI. DNA for the CDR3: TGTGCCAGCAGTCCCGGGACAGGGGGCGGAAGCAATCAGCCCCAGCATTTT. Translation gives CASSPGTGGGSNQPQHF.

This clonotype has a handful of counts. The chain joins TRBV12-3 or TRBV12-4 to TRBJ1-1, with no clear D. V gave up 8 bases and J gave up 2 bases, with 12 bases separating them. The CDR3 loop spans 13 amino acids. The CDR3: CASPKPGNTEAFF. DNA for the CDR3: TGTGCCAGCCCCAAACCAGGTAACACTGAAGCTTTCTTT.

The chain combines TRBV20-1 with TRBJ2-5; 7 bases are a match to TRBD1. Looked up from germline, CDR1 is DFQATT and CDR2 is SNEGSKA (reference sequence). This CDR3 is 15 amino acids long. With V trimmed by 2 bases and J by 2 bases, 8 bases remained unmatched. CDR3 amino acids: CSARRPGQAQETQYF. In nucleotides, the CDR3 is TGCAGTGCTAGACGACCCGGACAGGCACAAGAGACCCAGTACTTC.

The chain employs TRBV15 and TRBJ1-6; weak D call: TRBD1 (6 bases). The CDR3 is made up of 16 amino acids. V shed 3 bases and J shed 2 bases, with 11 bases lying between them. Per the germline V gene, CDR1 is LNHNV and CDR2 is YYDKDF (reference sequence). The CDR3 loop reads CATSSLQGTYNSPLHF. The CDR3 DNA is TGTGCCACCAGCAGCCTACAGGGAACCTATAATTCACCCCTCCACTTT.

This chain links TRBV6-5 with TRBJ1-3; D is uncertain. Germline CDR1 and CDR2: MNHEY and SVGAGI. This CDR3 has 15 amino acids. The V end was cut by 2 bases, the J end by 0 bases, with 8 bases between. The DNA of the CDR3 is TGTGCCAGCAGTTACGGACCGAGCTCTGGAAACACCATATATTTT. Amino acids: CASSYGPSSGNTIYF.

The V and J genes are TRBV23-1 and TRBJ1-5, with 8 nucleotides matching TRBD1. TRBV23-1 is given ORF status, its function remaining uncertain. This CDR3 comprises 15 residues. V was pared by 3 bases and J by 3 bases, with 4 bases of the junction left unmatched. CDR3 sequence reads: CASSQDRADNQPQHF. As DNA, the CDR3 is TGCGCCAGCAGTCAGGACAGGGCGGACAATCAGCCCCAGCATTTT.

The rearrangement uses TRBV9 and TRBJ2-1; D is perhaps TRBD2 (6 bases). This CDR3 region has 15 residues. The germline V gene has CDR1 SGDLS and CDR2 YYNGEE. V dropped 4 bases and J dropped 0 bases, with 11 bases sitting between them. The CDR3 here is CASSPRDGSYNEQFF. The CDR3 bases are TGTGCCAGCAGCCCGCGGGACGGCTCCTACAATGAGCAGTTCTTC.

This clonotype was seen more than once but under ten times. The V and J genes are TRBV6-2 or TRBV6-3 and TRBJ2-2; no definite D call. Trimming removed 4 bases from V and 7 bases from J, with 7 bases in between. The CDR3 extends over 12 amino acids. Germline assignment: CDR1 MNHEY and CDR2 SVGEGT. CDR3 bases: TGTGCCAGCAGTTCGGATGGCGGGGAGCTGTTTTTT. Amino acid sequence: CASSSDGGELFF.

The chain carries TRBV4-1 and TRBJ2-5; D is ambiguous. The CDR3 is made up of 13 amino acids. Germline-derived CDR1 and CDR2 are MGHRA and YSYEKL. The germline V and J ends were trimmed by 6 bases and 0 bases, with 8 bases remaining between them. This CDR3 is CASSRRDQETQYF. The CDR3 DNA reads as TGCGCCAGCAGTCGGAGAGACCAAGAGACCCAGTACTTC.

V gene TRBV27 combines with J gene TRBJ1-1; maybe TRBD1 (5 bases). The CDR3 contains 18 residues. Germline V lookup: CDR1 MNHEY, CDR2 SMNVEV (reference sequence). The ends were cut back, 4 bases at V and 1 base at J, with 22 bases in the middle. The CDR3 DNA follows: TGTGCCAGCAGTTATGGTAGGGCTATCTGGAGGGGGAACACTGAAGCTTTCTTT. Translated, it gives CASSYGRAIWRGNTEAFF.

J is TRBJ1-3 and V is TRBV6-6, with 8 nucleotides matching TRBD1. Germline V gives CDR1 MNHNY, CDR2 SVGAGI (reference sequence). V shed 5 bases, J shed 0 bases, and the junction held 3 bases outside the gene matches. The CDR3 runs 15 residues. CDR3 nucleotides: TGTGCCAGCAGTCCGACAGGGGCCTCTGGAAACACCATATATTTT. The encoded protein is CASSPTGASGNTIYF.